This is a list of T cell receptor beta chains from one sample in a study of cytomegalovirus exposure and HLA in healthy donors. Some clones are missing from TCRdb's copy, which holds only in-frame ones; the method was immunoSEQ multiplex PCR. This table holds tens of thousands of clones, 90% to 95% found once. The sample comprised PBMCs. All receptors derive from a woman under 30 in good health and CMV-seronegative. Both conserved end residues are part of each CDR3.

j_call | v_call | cdr3_aa
TRBJ2-3 | TRBV5-1 | CASSLVLSGSGYTDTQYF
TRBJ2-2 | TRBV5-1 | CASSSGLAANTGELFF
TRBJ2-3 | TRBV5-8 | CASSLVGGFTDTQYF
TRBJ2-5 | TRBV14 | CASSRLAGGLETQYF
TRBJ1-1 | TRBV28 | CASEQGGNTEAFF
TRBJ2-2 | TRBV2 | CASSWAGTLVAGELFF
TRBJ1-3 | TRBV28 | CASSFVTAAGNTIYF
TRBJ2-7 | TRBV2 | CASSGTSYEQYF
TRBJ1-2 | TRBV11-1 | CASSPRDRVFGYTF
TRBJ2-5 | TRBV7-9 | CASSFLGQETQYF
TRBJ1-1 | TRBV6-6 | CASSYPRGRGPEAFF
TRBJ2-7 | TRBV7-9 | CASSLAGGLEQYF
TRBJ1-1 | TRBV27 | CASSLGYRGPDTEAFF
TRBJ2-1 | TRBV7-2 | CASTPQRDMYNEQFF